The rows below give T cell receptor beta chains drawn from one sample of a study of Ad26.COV2.S vaccination and SARS-CoV-2 variants. Repertoires were generated with immunoSEQ multiplex PCR, while TCRdb's copy carries only in-frame clones and drops some. The table has some 390,000 clones, about 88% seen once; the top ten hold 3.5%. The sample consisted of peripheral blood, taken in a trial of Ad26.COV2.S vaccine versus placebo. These receptors all come from a person between 18 and 59 years old who received the Ad26.COV2.S COVID-19 vaccine or a placebo. The CDR3 runs from the conserved cysteine through the conserved F or W. A D gene is named only where the DNA matches it firmly. Rows may omit the clone size; those that give it use once, few, many or a size class.

clone_size: .; j_call: TRBJ2-3; d_call: TRBD2; v_call: TRBV3-1/TRBV3-2; cdr3_nt: TGTGCCAGCAGCCCCTCCGGGGGGACGCAGTATTTT; cdr3_aa: CASSPSGGTQYF
clone_size: .; j_call: TRBJ1-2; d_call: TRBD1; v_call: TRBV7-9; cdr3_nt: TGTGCCAGCAGCCCCTCACCGGAGGACAGGGTCCGCTATGGCTACACCTTC; cdr3_aa: CASSPSPEDRVRYGYTF
clone_size: .; j_call: TRBJ1-1; d_call: .; v_call: TRBV18; cdr3_nt: TGTGCCAGCTCACCCCCCTTGGCAACGGCTGAAGCTTTCTTT; cdr3_aa: CASSPPLATAEAFF
clone_size: .; j_call: TRBJ1-2; d_call: .; v_call: TRBV4-1; cdr3_nt: TGCGCCAGCAGCCAAGTAGGGGACGCAGCTAACTATGGCTACACCTTC; cdr3_aa: CASSQVGDAANYGYTF
clone_size: .; j_call: TRBJ2-1; d_call: .; v_call: TRBV9; cdr3_nt: TGTGCCAGCAGCCAGGGGACTCGCCACAATGAGCAGTTCTTC; cdr3_aa: CASSQGTRHNEQFF
clone_size: .; j_call: TRBJ2-1; d_call: .; v_call: TRBV12-3/TRBV12-4; cdr3_nt: TGTGCCAGCAGCGAGGGGACTCCTGAGCAGTTCTTC; cdr3_aa: CASSEGTPEQFF
clone_size: .; j_call: TRBJ2-3; d_call: .; v_call: TRBV4-3; cdr3_nt: TGCGCCAGCAGCCAAGATAGGGGTAGCGGCACAGATACGCAGTATTTT; cdr3_aa: CASSQDRGSGTDTQYF
clone_size: .; j_call: TRBJ2-2; d_call: TRBD1; v_call: TRBV6-5; cdr3_nt: TGTGCCAGTCCGACAGGGCCTATGGACACCGGGGAGCTGTTTTTT; cdr3_aa: CASPTGPMDTGELFF
clone_size: .; j_call: TRBJ1-1; d_call: TRBD1; v_call: TRBV2; cdr3_nt: TGTGCCAGCAGACCGCGGACAGGGGAGAACACTGAAGCTTTCTTT; cdr3_aa: CASRPRTGENTEAFF
clone_size: .; j_call: TRBJ1-4; d_call: .; v_call: TRBV7-9; cdr3_nt: TGTGCCAGCAGCTTAGCGGCAGGCGGAGAAAAACTGTTTTTT; cdr3_aa: CASSLAAGGEKLFF
clone_size: .; j_call: TRBJ2-1; d_call: TRBD1; v_call: TRBV19; cdr3_nt: TGTGCCAGTAGTCCCCGGAGCGGCCTCAGGGGGAATGAGCAGTTCTTC; cdr3_aa: CASSPRSGLRGNEQFF
clone_size: .; j_call: TRBJ1-1; d_call: .; v_call: TRBV3-1/TRBV3-2; cdr3_nt: TGTGCCAGCAGCCCCATGGCCGGGGGGCCTTACACTGAAGCTTTCTTT; cdr3_aa: CASSPMAGGPYTEAFF
clone_size: .; j_call: TRBJ1-1; d_call: .; v_call: TRBV5-1; cdr3_nt: TGCGCCAGCAGCTCAAACCAGGGGGAAGCTTTCTTT; cdr3_aa: CASSSNQGEAFF
clone_size: .; j_call: TRBJ1-2; d_call: .; v_call: TRBV4-3; cdr3_nt: TGCGCCAGCAGAGCGGGCGGGGGCGTTTATGGCTACACCTTC; cdr3_aa: CASRAGGGVYGYTF
clone_size: .; j_call: TRBJ2-1; d_call: TRBD2; v_call: TRBV6-1; cdr3_nt: TGTGCCAGCAGTGAAGCCGCTTCTAGCGGGGGCCTTCACTACAATGAGCAGTTCTTC; cdr3_aa: CASSEAASSGGLHYNEQFF
clone_size: .; j_call: TRBJ1-3; d_call: .; v_call: TRBV3-1/TRBV3-2; cdr3_nt: TGTGCCAGCAGCCCCGCAGGGTTGGCCACCATATATTTT; cdr3_aa: CASSPAGLATIYF
clone_size: .; j_call: TRBJ1-2; d_call: .; v_call: TRBV2; cdr3_nt: TGTGCCAGCAGCAATCAAGGATACTATGGCTACACCTTC; cdr3_aa: CASSNQGYYGYTF
clone_size: .; j_call: TRBJ2-3; d_call: .; v_call: TRBV7-2; cdr3_nt: TGTGCCAGCAGCTTAGTGGGCGGCGATATTGCAGATACGCAGTATTTT; cdr3_aa: CASSLVGGDIADTQYF
clone_size: .; j_call: TRBJ2-2; d_call: .; v_call: TRBV11-2; cdr3_nt: TGTGCCAGCAGCTCCCCCGGGACCCGCAAACTGTTTTTT; cdr3_aa: CASSSPGTRKLFF
clone_size: .; j_call: TRBJ2-1; d_call: TRBD1; v_call: TRBV25-1; cdr3_nt: TGTGCCAGCAGTGCTCCGGACAGGGAAAATGAGCAGTTCTTC; cdr3_aa: CASSAPDRENEQFF
clone_size: .; j_call: TRBJ1-2; d_call: .; v_call: TRBV5-6; cdr3_nt: TGTGCCAGCAGCCTTGGTTACTATGGCTACACCTTC; cdr3_aa: CASSLGYYGYTF
clone_size: .; j_call: TRBJ1-2; d_call: TRBD1; v_call: TRBV6-5; cdr3_nt: TGTGCCAGCAGTTACAGGGGACAGAAAACGGGTGGCTACACCTTC; cdr3_aa: CASSYRGQKTGGYTF
clone_size: .; j_call: TRBJ2-1; d_call: TRBD1; v_call: TRBV10-3; cdr3_nt: TGTGCCACCGGAGGGGGACAGGACTCCTACAATGAGCAGTTCTTC; cdr3_aa: CATGGGQDSYNEQFF
clone_size: .; j_call: TRBJ2-7; d_call: TRBD1; v_call: TRBV18; cdr3_nt: TGTGCCAGCTCTCTTCGGACAGGGGGCGATAGGTTCTCCTACGAGCAGTACTTC; cdr3_aa: CASSLRTGGDRFSYEQYF
clone_size: few; j_call: TRBJ1-2; d_call: TRBD1; v_call: TRBV6-5; cdr3_nt: TGTGCCAGCAACAACAGGGGGCGCGACTATGGCTACACCTTC; cdr3_aa: CASNNRGRDYGYTF
clone_size: .; j_call: TRBJ1-1; d_call: TRBD1; v_call: TRBV27; cdr3_nt: TGTGCCAGCAGTCCACGACAGGGGGCAGGAACTGAAGCTTTCTTT; cdr3_aa: CASSPRQGAGTEAFF
clone_size: .; j_call: TRBJ1-4; d_call: TRBD1; v_call: TRBV7-2; cdr3_nt: TGTGCCAGCAGCTTTCCACAAGGGGGCAGGGATGAAAAACTGTTTTTT; cdr3_aa: CASSFPQGGRDEKLFF
clone_size: .; j_call: TRBJ2-7; d_call: .; v_call: TRBV27; cdr3_nt: TGTGCCAGCAGTACTCGTAGAGGGTCCTACGAGCAGTACTTC; cdr3_aa: CASSTRRGSYEQYF
clone_size: .; j_call: TRBJ2-5; d_call: TRBD2; v_call: TRBV2; cdr3_nt: TGTGCCAACAGACTAGCGGGGGAGGCTGTACAAGAGACCCAGTACTTC; cdr3_aa: CANRLAGEAVQETQYF
clone_size: .; j_call: TRBJ2-2; d_call: TRBD2; v_call: TRBV9; cdr3_nt: TGTGCCAGCAGCGTAACTAGCGGGGACACCGGGGAGCTGTTTTTT; cdr3_aa: CASSVTSGDTGELFF
clone_size: .; j_call: TRBJ2-6; d_call: .; v_call: TRBV5-1; cdr3_nt: TGCGCCAGCAGCTTGGGCAGGGACTCTGGGGCCAACGTCCTGACTTTC; cdr3_aa: CASSLGRDSGANVLTF
clone_size: .; j_call: TRBJ1-5; d_call: .; v_call: TRBV3-1/TRBV3-2; cdr3_nt: TGTGCCAGCAGCCAAGGAATCGCCAGGGGAGGTCAGCCCCAGCATTTT; cdr3_aa: CASSQGIARGGQPQHF
clone_size: .; j_call: TRBJ1-1; d_call: .; v_call: TRBV5-1; cdr3_nt: TGCGCCAGCAGCCATGAGAAGAACACTGAAGCTTTCTTT; cdr3_aa: CASSHEKNTEAFF
clone_size: .; j_call: TRBJ1-1; d_call: .; v_call: TRBV19; cdr3_nt: TGTGCCAGTAGTATAGGATACAGGGCCGAAATGAACACTGAAGCTTTCTTT; cdr3_aa: CASSIGYRAEMNTEAFF
clone_size: .; j_call: TRBJ1-1; d_call: .; v_call: TRBV3-1/TRBV3-2; cdr3_nt: TGTGCCAGCAGCCAGGCGCGTCCCAGGGGTCACACTGAAGCTTTCTTT; cdr3_aa: CASSQARPRGHTEAFF
clone_size: once; j_call: TRBJ2-2; d_call: .; v_call: TRBV5-5; cdr3_nt: TGTGCCAGCAGTTGGTTGTCTCGGTACACCGGGGAGCTGTTTTTT; cdr3_aa: CASSWLSRYTGELFF
clone_size: .; j_call: TRBJ2-3; d_call: .; v_call: TRBV5-1; cdr3_nt: TGCGCCAGCAGCTTTATCCCGGGGGCCTCAGATACGCAGTATTTT; cdr3_aa: CASSFIPGASDTQYF
clone_size: .; j_call: TRBJ2-3; d_call: TRBD2; v_call: TRBV6-5; cdr3_nt: TGTGCCAGCAGTTACTTAGCGGGGGCCCCCACAGATACGCAGTATTTT; cdr3_aa: CASSYLAGAPTDTQYF
clone_size: .; j_call: TRBJ2-5; d_call: TRBD1; v_call: TRBV5-5; cdr3_nt: TGTGCCAGCAGCCTATTAACAGGGGAAGAGACCCAGTACTTC; cdr3_aa: CASSLLTGEETQYF
clone_size: once; j_call: TRBJ2-7; d_call: .; v_call: TRBV30; cdr3_nt: TGTGCCTGGAGGGCCGGGACCTACGAGCAGTACTTC; cdr3_aa: CAWRAGTYEQYF
clone_size: .; j_call: TRBJ1-4; d_call: .; v_call: TRBV3-1/TRBV3-2; cdr3_nt: TGTGCCAGCAGCCAAGATCTGATCAGGGAAGGGAAACTGTTTTTT; cdr3_aa: CASSQDLIREGKLFF
clone_size: .; j_call: TRBJ2-1; d_call: .; v_call: TRBV11-3; cdr3_nt: TGTGCCAGCAGCTTAGAATGGAGCTCCTACAATGAGCAGTTCTTC; cdr3_aa: CASSLEWSSYNEQFF
clone_size: .; j_call: TRBJ2-3; d_call: .; v_call: TRBV4-1; cdr3_nt: TGCGCCAGCAGCGGGGGAGCCGGGCCTCGGATGGGCACAGATACGCAGTATTTT; cdr3_aa: CASSGGAGPRMGTDTQYF
clone_size: .; j_call: TRBJ2-3; d_call: .; v_call: TRBV19; cdr3_nt: TGTGCCAGTAGTGCCGACAGGATGGAGGATACGCAGTATTTT; cdr3_aa: CASSADRMEDTQYF
clone_size: .; j_call: TRBJ2-3; d_call: TRBD2; v_call: TRBV15; cdr3_nt: TGTGCCACCAGCAGAATAGCGGGGGGATACACAGATACGCAGTATTTT; cdr3_aa: CATSRIAGGYTDTQYF
clone_size: .; j_call: TRBJ1-5; d_call: .; v_call: TRBV7-2; cdr3_nt: TGTGCCAGCAGCTTGAGAAGGGGTCAGCCCCAGCATTTT; cdr3_aa: CASSLRRGQPQHF
clone_size: .; j_call: TRBJ2-1; d_call: TRBD2; v_call: TRBV11-2; cdr3_nt: TGTGCCAGCAGCCCCGTAGCGGGAGCATACAATGAGCAGTTCTTC; cdr3_aa: CASSPVAGAYNEQFF
clone_size: .; j_call: TRBJ2-3; d_call: .; v_call: TRBV5-1; cdr3_nt: TGCGCCAGCAGCTCCCTCCAGATCACAGATACGCAGTATTTT; cdr3_aa: CASSSLQITDTQYF